These 25 T cell receptor beta chains originate from one sample sequenced in a study of blood T cell repertoires in COVID-19. The assay was immunoSEQ multiplex PCR, and TCRdb's table has in-frame clones only and misses some. This sample has 190,000 or so clones, with approximately 86% found just once. Sequencing was carried out using PBMCs or T cells enriched from blood (not recorded which). The receptors originated from a woman aged 25 to 39 who had been exposed to COVID-19.

This clone was seen once. The gene calls are TRBV3-1 (or the pseudogene TRBV3-2) and TRBJ2-3; TRBD1 aligns across 7 bases. The germline V gene has CDR1 LGHDT and CDR2 YNNKEL (reference sequence). The CDR3 extends over 17 amino acids. V shed 4 bases and J 2 bases; nucleotides not matched to a gene: 12. The CDR3 loop is CASSPNLGTALTDTQYF. CDR3 nucleotides: TGTGCCAGCAGCCCTAACCTCGGGACAGCCCTCACAGATACGCAGTATTTT.

The chain carries TRBV9 and TRBJ1-2, with 9 bases identical to TRBD1. This CDR3 has 15 amino acids. Germline CDR1 reads SGDLS; CDR2 reads YYNGEE. With V trimmed by 3 bases and J by 6 bases, 9 bases remained unmatched. The CDR3 is CASSDYRGLADGYTF. In DNA, the CDR3 is TGTGCCAGCAGCGACTACAGGGGGCTCGCGGATGGCTACACCTTC.

Turning to this clone: The sample holds other DNA sequences that translate to the same CDR3. V usage is TRBV12-3 or TRBV12-4 and J usage is TRBJ1-1, with a weak D call TRBD1 (5 bases). This CDR3 has 13 residues. The V end was cut by 6 bases, the J end by 4 bases, with 12 bases between. DNA for the CDR3: TGTGCCAGCAGCCTCGGGAGGGGCACTGAAGCTTTCTTT. It yields the protein CASSLGRGTEAFF.

A few counts support this clone. J is TRBJ1-6 and V is TRBV2; no firm D call. The CDR3 loop spans 15 amino acids. Germline CDR1 SNHLY, CDR2 FYNNEI. V lost 4 bases to trimming and J lost 10 bases, with 17 bases between them. For the CDR3, the DNA is TGTGCCAGCAGTGTTCTTTCGGGAGGGAACTCACCCCTCCACTTT. Residues: CASSVLSGGNSPLHF.

The chain carries TRBV3-1 (or the pseudogene TRBV3-2) and TRBJ2-2; TRBD2 agrees at 7 bases. This CDR3 has 16 residues. Germline trimming cut 1 base from V and 2 bases from J; bases unmatched to any gene: 4. The germline CDR1 and CDR2 sequences are LGHDT and YNNKEL (reference sequence). In DNA, the CDR3 is TGTGCCAGCAGCCAAGCTCCTAGCGGTAACACCGGGGAGCTGTTTTTT. Residues: CASSQAPSGNTGELFF.

The rearrangement uses TRBV19 and TRBJ1-2; D might be TRBD1 (5 bases). This CDR3 is 17 amino acids long. Germline lookup yields CDR1 LNHDA and CDR2 SQIVND (reference sequence). Trimming removed 7 bases from V and 4 bases from J, with 25 bases in between. The CDR3 sequence is CASIPGKGTTLSYGYTF. CDR3 coding DNA: TGTGCCAGTATCCCCGGAAAGGGGACTACCCTCTCCTATGGCTACACCTTC. The whole variable domain, filled in from reference TRBV19 and TRBJ1-2, reads DGGITQSPKYLFRKEGQNVTLSCEQNLNHDAMYWYRQDPGQGLRLIYYSQIVNDFQKGDIAEGYSVSREKKESFPLTVTSAQKNPTAFYLCASIPGKGTTLSYGYTFGSGTRLTVV.

This rearrangement joins TRBV2 to TRBJ1-2; no clear D gene. CDR3 length equals 14 residues. The germline gives CDR1 SNHLY, CDR2 FYNNEI. Between the trimmed V and J ends, which lost 3 bases and 7 bases, there was a span of 15 bases. CDR3 sequence reads: CASSEPVLLLGYTF. As DNA, the CDR3 is TGTGCCAGCAGTGAGCCGGTCTTGCTCCTTGGCTACACCTTC.

The chain joins TRBV19 to TRBJ2-3; no clear D. Trimming removed 4 bases from V and 5 bases from J, with 4 bases in between. This CDR3 has 11 amino acids. Germline V gene lookup returns CDR1 LNHDA and CDR2 SQIVND (reference sequence). CDR3 DNA sequence: TGTGCCAGTAGTACCCTAGATACGCAGTATTTT. Its translation is CASSTLDTQYF.

This sequence joins TRBV12-3 or TRBV12-4 and TRBJ1-6; no reliable D call. This CDR3 has 13 residues. The V end lost 3 bases, the J end lost 9 bases, and 9 bases lay between the germline ends. The CDR3 region has the DNA TGTGCCAGCAGTTTGGAGGAGCGTTCACCCCTCCACTTT. It codes for CASSLEERSPLHF.

The chain recombines TRBV10-3 with TRBJ2-7, with 11 bases matching TRBD1. Germline values: CDR1 ENHRY, CDR2 SYGVKD. The CDR3 runs to 15 residues. V lost 11 bases, J lost 4 bases, and 13 bases stayed unmatched. CDR3 nucleotide sequence: TGTGCCCACAGCCTAGGGACAGGGGGTCAATACGAGCAGTACTTC. Translation: CAHSLGTGGQYEQYF.

CDR3 in DNA: TGTGCCAGCAGCTTAGCAGCCGTTGAACAAGAGACCCAGTACTTC. Protein: CASSLAAVEQETQYF. The genes are TRBV7-2 and TRBJ2-5; D is ambiguous. Per the germline V gene, CDR1 is SGHTA and CDR2 is FQGNSA. This CDR3 has 15 amino acids. V dropped 0 bases and J dropped 2 bases, with 10 bases sitting between them.

The V and J genes are TRBV6-5 and TRBJ1-3, with 9 nucleotides matching TRBD1. Looked up from germline, CDR1 is MNHEY and CDR2 is SVGAGI. The CDR3 extends over 14 amino acids. Losses at the gene ends were 6 bases for V and 4 bases for J; bases not matched to a gene: 4. The DNA of the CDR3 is TGTGCCAGCAGAGTGGACAGGGGAGGAAACACCATATATTTT. Protein sequence: CASRVDRGGNTIYF.

This clone has just one count. The CDR3 is CASSQAFIRQGRTEAFF. Written as DNA, the CDR3 is TGTGCCAGCAGCCAAGCCTTCATACGACAGGGGCGCACTGAAGCTTTCTTT. The genes are TRBV14 and TRBJ1-1; TRBD1 matches 8 bases. V was pared by 1 base and J by 4 bases, with 11 bases of the junction left unmatched. In germline, CDR1 is SGHDN, CDR2 FVKESK. There are 17 residues in the CDR3.

This clone is a singleton in its sample. The chain carries TRBV5-1 and TRBJ2-2, with D perhaps matching TRBD2 (5 bases). The germline V gene encodes CDR1 SGHRS and CDR2 YFSETQ. Trimming took 4 bases from V and 1 from J, leaving 11 bases between them. The CDR3 runs to 15 residues. CDR3 in DNA: TGCGCCAGCAGCCCCTGGGCGGGGAACACCGGGGAGCTGTTTTTT. Encoded protein: CASSPWAGNTGELFF.

The CDR3 bases are TGTGCCATCACCGAGGAGGAGGGTAGCTATGGCTACACCTTC. Translated: CAITEEEGSYGYTF. The chain joins TRBV10-3 to TRBJ1-2; no clear D. CDR1 ENHRY and CDR2 SYGVKD come from the germline V gene. Trimming removed 7 bases at V and 4 bases at J, with 16 bases between. This CDR3 spans 14 amino acids.

The chain has TRBV27 and TRBJ1-2, with D tentatively TRBD1 (6 bases). V gave up 4 bases and J gave up 4 bases, with 13 bases separating them. CDR1 and CDR2 from the germline V gene are MNHEY and SMNVEV (reference sequence). The CDR3 spans 14 residues. In DNA form, the CDR3 reads TGTGCCAGCAGTTACGACAGGTGGGCCTATGGCTACACCTTC. It encodes CASSYDRWAYGYTF.

The chain links TRBV19 to TRBJ1-5, with a possible D match to TRBD1 (5 bases). V gave up 8 bases and J gave up 0 bases, with 17 bases separating them. Per the germline V gene, CDR1 is LNHDA and CDR2 is SQIVND (reference sequence). The CDR3 loop spans 16 amino acids. In nucleotides, the CDR3 is TGTGCCAGTTTAAGGGAGGGGACTTATAGCAATCAGCCCCAGCATTTT. Translating gives CASLREGTYSNQPQHF.

The chain combines TRBV19 with TRBJ2-5; the match to TRBD2 covers 10 bases. J lost 5 bases, V lost 3 bases, and 3 bases had no gene match. CDR3 length: 14 residues. Per germline, CDR1 LNHDA and CDR2 SQIVND (reference sequence). CDR3 in DNA: TGTGCCAGTAGTATTCCGGGACTAGCGGAGACCCAGTACTTC. Protein product: CASSIPGLAETQYF.

This chain uses TRBV6-1 with TRBJ2-7; tentative D call: TRBD2 (6 bases). Germline V gene lookup returns CDR1 MNHNS and CDR2 SASEGT. This CDR3 comprises 15 residues. V was pared by 3 bases and J by 6 bases, with 18 bases between. CDR3 nucleotide sequence: TGTGCCAGCAGTGATTCGGGGAGAGGGGACTCCGAGCAGTACTTC. The encoded protein is CASSDSGRGDSEQYF.

J is TRBJ1-4 and V is TRBV5-1; 7 positions match TRBD1. CDR1 and CDR2 (germline): SGHRS, YFSETQ. This CDR3 contains 14 residues. J lost 14 bases, V lost 4 bases, and 14 bases had no gene match. CDR3 loop: CASSPGTVGADLFF. The CDR3 coding sequence is TGCGCCAGCAGCCCCGGGACAGTCGGAGCCGATCTGTTTTTT.

The rearrangement joins TRBV6-5 to TRBJ1-1; the D gene is possibly TRBD1 (5 bases). The CDR3 extends over 10 amino acids. The V gene lost 11 bases and the J gene lost 5 bases, with 9 bases spanning the gap. The germline V gene has CDR1 MNHEY and CDR2 SVGAGI. This CDR3 is CAVGRTEAFF. The DNA of the CDR3 is TGTGCCGTGGGGCGGACTGAAGCTTTCTTT.

The chain links TRBV5-1 to TRBJ2-7; 11 nucleotides align to TRBD1. The CDR3 is 15 residues long. V trimming: 2 bases; J trimming: 7 bases; junction bases outside the gene matches: 8. Per the germline V gene, CDR1 is SGHRS and CDR2 is YFSETQ. CDR3 region: CASSFLGQGAGEQYF. The CDR3 nucleotides read TGCGCCAGCAGCTTCCTAGGACAGGGGGCAGGGGAGCAGTACTTC.

The V call is TRBV12-5, the J call TRBJ1-2; the D gene is possibly TRBD1 (6 bases). The germline CDR1 and CDR2 sequences are LGHNT and FRNRAP. This CDR3 has 15 residues. V lost 3 bases, J lost 3 bases, and 14 bases lay in between. DNA for the CDR3: TGTGCTAGTGGTTTACACGGGACACCGCACTATGGCTACACCTTC. It yields the protein CASGLHGTPHYGYTF.

The rearrangement uses TRBV7-2 and TRBJ1-2; D gene ambiguous. The CDR3 is made up of 16 amino acids. CDR1 and CDR2 (germline): SGHTA, FQGNSA. Trimming left V 1 base short and J 4 bases short, with 16 bases between. DNA for the CDR3: TGTGCCAGCAGCTTAGTAGCGAGTAGCAGGAGCTATGGCTACACCTTC. Its translation is CASSLVASSRSYGYTF.

On this clone itself: An end of the junction does not agree with germline; a read error may underlie this. The CDR3 reads CASSIRDRLNF. The CDR3 coding sequence is TGTGCCAGTAGTATACGCGACAGGCTGAACTTC. The V call is TRBV19, the J call TRBJ1-2, with D perhaps matching TRBD1 (6 bases). CDR3 length: 11 amino acids. Germline CDR1 LNHDA, CDR2 SQIVND (reference sequence).